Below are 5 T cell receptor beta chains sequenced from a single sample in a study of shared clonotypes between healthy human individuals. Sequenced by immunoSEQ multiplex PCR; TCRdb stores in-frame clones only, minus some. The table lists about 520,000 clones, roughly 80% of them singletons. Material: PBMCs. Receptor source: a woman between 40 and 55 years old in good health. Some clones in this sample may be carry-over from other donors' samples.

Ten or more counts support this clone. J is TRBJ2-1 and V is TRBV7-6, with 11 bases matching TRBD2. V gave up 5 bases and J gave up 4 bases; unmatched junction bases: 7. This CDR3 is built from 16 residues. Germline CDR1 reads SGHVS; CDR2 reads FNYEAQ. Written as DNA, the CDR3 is TGTGCCAGCAGCGCCCTAGCGGGAGGTGGGTACAATGAGCAGTTCTTC. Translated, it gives CASSALAGGGYNEQFF.

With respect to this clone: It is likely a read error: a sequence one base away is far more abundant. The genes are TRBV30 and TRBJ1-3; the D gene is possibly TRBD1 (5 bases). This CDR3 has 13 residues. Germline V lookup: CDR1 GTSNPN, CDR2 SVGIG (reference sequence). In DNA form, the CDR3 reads TGTGACCAGGTGGGGGGATTTGGAAACACCATATATTTT. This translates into CDQVGGFGNTIYF.

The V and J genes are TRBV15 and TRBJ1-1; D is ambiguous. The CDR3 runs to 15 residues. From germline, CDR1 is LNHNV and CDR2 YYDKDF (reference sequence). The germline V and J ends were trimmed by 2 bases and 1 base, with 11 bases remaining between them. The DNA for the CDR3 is TGTGCCACCAGCAGAAGTTCAGTCGGGAACACTGAAGCTTTCTTT. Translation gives CATSRSSVGNTEAFF.

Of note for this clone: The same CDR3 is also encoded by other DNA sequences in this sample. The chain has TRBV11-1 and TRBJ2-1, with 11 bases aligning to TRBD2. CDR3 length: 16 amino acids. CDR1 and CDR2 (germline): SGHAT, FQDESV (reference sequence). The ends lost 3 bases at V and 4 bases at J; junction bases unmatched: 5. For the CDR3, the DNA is TGTGCCAGCAGCTTTACCGGGACTAGCGGTTACAATGAGCAGTTCTTC. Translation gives CASSFTGTSGYNEQFF.

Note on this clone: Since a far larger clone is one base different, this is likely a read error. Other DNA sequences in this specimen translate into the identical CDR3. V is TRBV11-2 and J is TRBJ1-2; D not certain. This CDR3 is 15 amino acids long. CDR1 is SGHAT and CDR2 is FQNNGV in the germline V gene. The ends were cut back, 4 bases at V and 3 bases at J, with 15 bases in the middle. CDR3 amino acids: CASSSLSGRDYGYTF. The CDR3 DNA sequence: TGTGCCAGCAGCTCGCTGTCGGGTCGGGACTATGGCTACACCTTC.